These 27 T cell receptor beta chains originate from one sample sequenced in a study of T cells after posttransplantation cyclophosphamide. Data came from immunoSEQ multiplex PCR; TCRdb stores just in-frame clones and leaves some out. The sample consists of approximately 28,000 clones, 80% to 95% of them appearing once. The naive gate required viable CD3+CD4+ or CD3+CD8+ cells with CCR7+CD45RA+CD45RO-CD95-CD27+CD28+ phenotype. Sequenced material: naive CD4+ T cells sorted from PBMCs. The receptors come from an older woman in good health, CMV-negative, and a related stem cell transplant donor.

The DNA for the CDR3 is TGTGCCAGCAGCCCGGACAGGCGGCGAGATGGCTACACCTTC. This codes for CASSPDRRRDGYTF. The V and J genes are TRBV7-8 and TRBJ1-2; 7 bases line up with TRBD1. Germline loops: CDR1 SGHVS, CDR2 FQNEAQ. The V and J ends lost 5 bases and 6 bases, in that order; junction bases with no gene match: 9. The CDR3 is 14 amino acids.

This sequence joins TRBV15 and TRBJ1-2; D not resolved. Trimming shortened V by 9 bases and J by 1 base, and 12 bases separated the two germline ends. Germline V gene data show CDR1 as LNHNV and CDR2 as YYDKDF (reference sequence). The CDR3 has 13 amino acids. The CDR3 region has the DNA TGTGCCACAAGTCAGTTTGTTAACTATGGCTACACCTTC. It specifies CATSQFVNYGYTF. Based on the CDR3 plus reference TRBV15 and TRBJ1-2, the full variable domain is DAMVIQNPRYQVTQFGKPVTLSCSQTLNHNVMYWYQQKSSQAPKLLFHYYDKDFNNEADTPDNFQSRRPNTSFCFLDIRSPGLGDTAMYLCATSQFVNYGYTFGSGTRLTVV.

The chain is built from TRBV11-3 and TRBJ2-5; 7 nucleotides agree with TRBD1. V gave up 4 bases and J gave up 2 bases; unmatched junction bases: 4. Per the germline V gene, CDR1 is SGHNT and CDR2 is YENEEA. This CDR3 contains 14 residues. This chain's CDR3 is CASSSGQRQETQYF. DNA for the CDR3: TGTGCCAGCAGCTCGGGACAGCGGCAAGAGACCCAGTACTTC.

The rearrangement uses TRBV30 and TRBJ2-1; 7 positions match TRBD2. Germline CDR1 and CDR2: GTSNPN and SVGIG (reference sequence). CDR3 length: 15 amino acids. After removal of 0 bases from V and 8 bases from J, the junction contained 10 bases not matched to a gene. The DNA of the CDR3 is TGTGCCTGGAGTGTTAGCGGGTCTCTACAGGATGAGCAGTTCTTC. This gives the protein CAWSVSGSLQDEQFF.

This sequence joins TRBV28 and TRBJ2-2; TRBD2 matches at 10 bases. Unmatched junction bases numbered 1, after V lost 1 base and J lost 2 bases. This CDR3 is 16 amino acids long. From germline, CDR1 is MDHEN and CDR2 SYDVKM. CDR3 sequence: CASSLLAGGNTGELFF. CDR3 bases: TGTGCCAGCAGTTTATTAGCGGGGGGAAACACCGGGGAGCTGTTTTTT. Supplemented by reference TRBV28 and TRBJ2-2, the full variable domain reads DVKVTQSSRYLVKRTGEKVFLECVQDMDHENMFWYRQDPGLGLRLIYFSYDVKMKEKGDIPEGYSVSREKKERFSLILESASTNQTSMYLCASSLLAGGNTGELFFGEGSRLTVL.

The chain combines TRBV15 with TRBJ2-1; 9 bases align to TRBD1. CDR3 length: 16 amino acids. J lost 3 bases, V lost 3 bases, and 6 bases had no gene match. Germline CDR1 and CDR2: LNHNV and YYDKDF (reference sequence). The CDR3 DNA follows: TGTGCCACCAGCAGTCCGGGACAGGGAAACTACAATGAGCAGTTCTTC. It is translated as CATSSPGQGNYNEQFF.

The chain employs TRBV5-6 and TRBJ1-2; D remains unclear. CDR3 length equals 14 residues. V was shortened by 0 bases and J by 4 bases, with 10 bases between the two germline ends. Germline V gene data show CDR1 as SGHDT and CDR2 as YYEEEE. The CDR3 DNA is TGTGCCAGCAGCTTGGCCGAGAGTGCCTATGGCTACACCTTC. This encodes CASSLAESAYGYTF.

This clone was seen a handful of times. V gene TRBV7-9 combines with J gene TRBJ1-6, with D possibly TRBD1 on 6 matching bases. Germline CDR1 is SEHNR and CDR2 is FQNEAQ (reference sequence). This CDR3 has 14 amino acids. Deletions cut 1 base from V and 10 bases from J, with 11 bases between. The CDR3 protein is CASSLVQGRSPLHF. The CDR3 DNA reads TGTGCCAGCAGCTTAGTACAGGGCCGATCACCCCTCCACTTT.

This clone appeared a single time. CDR3 sequence: CASSLTGKETQYF. The CDR3 coding sequence is TGTGCCAGCAGCTTAACCGGGAAGGAGACCCAGTACTTC. This chain uses TRBV11-2 with TRBJ2-5; weak D call: TRBD2 (5 bases). With 2 bases removed from V and 5 bases from J, the gap between germline ends came to 9 bases. Germline V gene data show CDR1 as SGHAT and CDR2 as FQNNGV. The CDR3 length is 13 residues.

This rearrangement joins TRBV28 to TRBJ2-7, with D maybe TRBD1 (5 bases). The CDR3 covers 12 residues. Trimming removed 7 bases at V and 5 bases at J, with 12 bases between. Germline CDR1 MDHEN, CDR2 SYDVKM. This CDR3 reads CASIGQAHEQYF. CDR3 bases: TGTGCCAGCATCGGACAAGCTCACGAGCAGTACTTC.

The CDR3 DNA is TGTGCCAGCAGCTTAGAGCCAGGACAGGGCCCTGGAAACACCATATATTTT. Its protein is CASSLEPGQGPGNTIYF. The chain has TRBV11-2 and TRBJ1-3; 8 bases are shared with TRBD1. Germline V gene sequence: CDR1 SGHAT, CDR2 FQNNGV. The CDR3 covers 17 residues. V trimming: 0 bases; J trimming: 2 bases; junction bases outside the gene matches: 6.

The chain carries TRBV19 and TRBJ2-1; the match to TRBD2 covers 8 bases. The CDR3 is made up of 16 amino acids. Germline CDR1 reads LNHDA; CDR2 reads SQIVND (reference sequence). V was clipped by 3 bases and J by 8 bases; unmatched bases: 12. CDR3 loop: CASSIKSGSGIYEQFF. DNA of the CDR3: TGTGCCAGTAGTATCAAGAGCGGGAGCGGGATCTATGAGCAGTTCTTC.

The chain joins TRBV7-3 to TRBJ1-5, with D hard to call. The CDR3 is 13 residues long. Germline CDR1 and CDR2: SGHTA and FQGTGA. The V end lost 1 base, the J end lost 9 bases, and 10 bases lay between the germline ends. In nucleotides, the CDR3 is TGTGCCAGCAGCTTAAGTCCAGGTGGGCCCCAGCATTTT. Its protein product is CASSLSPGGPQHF.

The J gene is TRBJ2-3, the V gene TRBV7-6; TRBD1 is a possible D gene (5 bases). The germline CDR1 and CDR2 sequences are SGHVS and FNYEAQ. This CDR3 spans 14 amino acids. V was shortened by 5 bases and J by 5 bases, with 14 bases between the two germline ends. The CDR3 bases are TGTGCCAGCAGCGCCAAAGGGGCCGAAGATACGCAGTATTTT. This translates into CASSAKGAEDTQYF.

This clone turned up a few times. This chain uses TRBV19 with TRBJ2-7, with TRBD1 matching 9 bases. V dropped 10 bases and J dropped 4; count of bases not matched to a gene: 11. This CDR3 region has 14 residues. Germline V gene sequence: CDR1 LNHDA, CDR2 SQIVND (reference sequence). The CDR3 DNA follows: TGTGCCACCCGCCCGGGACAGGGAATGTACGAGCAGTACTTC. It translates to CATRPGQGMYEQYF.

As concerns this clone: Other DNA sequences in the sample encode the same CDR3. The gene calls are TRBV9 and TRBJ2-7, with 12 bases identical to TRBD2. Germline CDR1 reads SGDLS; CDR2 reads YYNGEE. Germline trimming cut 3 bases from V and 5 bases from J; bases unmatched to any gene: 6. The CDR3 runs 15 residues. CDR3 nucleotides: TGTGCCAGCAGCGCCCGACTAGCGGGAGTCGACGAGCAGTACTTC. It is translated as CASSARLAGVDEQYF.

V gene TRBV28 combines with J gene TRBJ1-2; D call uncertain. V shed 7 bases and J shed 1 base, with 7 bases lying between them. Germline CDR1 MDHEN, CDR2 SYDVKM. CDR3 length: 12 residues. CDR3 bases: TGTGCCAGCATGAGGGTTAACTATGGCTACACCTTC. As protein: CASMRVNYGYTF.

The V call is TRBV10-1, the J call TRBJ2-3; tentative D call: TRBD2 (6 bases). The germline gives CDR1 WNHNN, CDR2 SYGVQD (reference sequence). The CDR3 length is 16 residues. Trimming left V 0 bases short and J 2 bases short, with 12 bases between. In nucleotides, the CDR3 is TGCGCCAGCAGTGAGTCTAGCGGTCGATTCACAGATACGCAGTATTTT. Protein sequence: CASSESSGRFTDTQYF.

V is TRBV9 and J is TRBJ2-5; D possibly corresponds to TRBD1 (5 bases). Germline assignment: CDR1 SGDLS and CDR2 YYNGEE. Between the trimmed V and J ends, which lost 0 bases and 2 bases, there was a span of 8 bases. The CDR3 runs 14 residues. The CDR3 bases are TGTGCCAGCAGCGTAGGGCAGGGACAAGAGACCCAGTACTTC. Protein product: CASSVGQGQETQYF.

This sequence joins TRBV5-1 and TRBJ2-1; 7 bases map to TRBD1. Per the germline V gene, CDR1 is SGHRS and CDR2 is YFSETQ. The CDR3 length is 16 residues. V shed 4 bases, J shed 7 bases, and the junction held 14 bases outside the gene matches. Written as DNA, the CDR3 is TGCGCCAGCAGCACTCGACAGGGTAAAAGTGCTAATGAGCAGTTCTTC. The encoded protein is CASSTRQGKSANEQFF. Full variable domain (missing parts from reference TRBV5-1 and TRBJ2-1): KAGVTQTPRYLIKTRGQQVTLSCSPISGHRSVSWYQQTPGQGLQFLFEYFSETQRNKGNFPGRFSGRQFSNSRSEMNVSTLELGDSALYLCASSTRQGKSANEQFFGPGTRLTVL.

The chain has TRBV7-3 and TRBJ2-7; 7 bases agree with TRBD1. The CDR3 is 15 amino acids. Looked up from germline, CDR1 is SGHTA and CDR2 is FQGTGA. V shed 5 bases and J 0 bases; nucleotides not matched to a gene: 7. CDR3: CASSPNRDSSYEQYF. The CDR3 coding sequence is TGTGCCAGCAGCCCGAACCGGGACAGCTCCTACGAGCAGTACTTC.

This clone was observed once. The chain recombines TRBV7-2 with TRBJ2-2; 7 nucleotides match TRBD1. CDR1 and CDR2 from the germline V gene are SGHTA and FQGNSA. The CDR3 is 14 residues long. V was clipped by 7 bases and J by 4 bases; unmatched bases: 6. For the CDR3, the DNA is TGTGCCAGCAACGAGGGACAGATCACCGGGGAGCTGTTTTTT. This sequence encodes CASNEGQITGELFF.

This clone has more than one count but fewer than ten. V usage is TRBV28 and J usage is TRBJ2-7; 7 positions match TRBD1. CDR3 length: 14 residues. Germline lookup yields CDR1 MDHEN and CDR2 SYDVKM. V shed 6 bases, J shed 4 bases, and the junction held 9 bases outside the gene matches. CDR3 sequence (DNA): TGTGCCAGCAGGCCTGTACAGGGGCCGTACGAGCAGTACTTC. Protein product: CASRPVQGPYEQYF.

The chain links TRBV7-9 to TRBJ2-7; TRBD2 might be the D (6 bases). CDR1 is SEHNR, CDR2 FQNEAQ, per germline (reference sequence). This CDR3 has 14 amino acids. Trimming took off 2 bases at V and 6 bases at J, with 14 bases between the two ends. The CDR3 coding sequence is TGTGCCAGCAGCTTACAGGGAGGCTTGGGCGAGCAGTACTTC. It yields the protein CASSLQGGLGEQYF.

This clone appeared a single time. V gene TRBV5-1 combines with J gene TRBJ2-1; TRBD1 agrees at 11 bases. The CDR3 has 16 residues. The germline V gene encodes CDR1 SGHRS and CDR2 YFSETQ. V trimming: 4 bases; J trimming: 9 bases; junction bases outside the gene matches: 12. CDR3 DNA: TGCGCCAGCAGCCTGGGCGGGACAGGGGGAGCCGGTGAGCAGTTCTTC. Amino acid sequence: CASSLGGTGGAGEQFF.

The rearrangement joins TRBV5-1 to TRBJ1-1; 9 bases line up with TRBD1. Trimming took 8 bases from V and 0 from J; bases not matched to a gene: 5. The CDR3 runs 14 residues. Germline loops: CDR1 SGHRS, CDR2 YFSETQ. The CDR3 spells CASSTGGVNTEAFF. CDR3 DNA: TGCGCCAGTTCGACAGGGGGGGTGAACACTGAAGCTTTCTTT.

The V gene is TRBV9, the J gene TRBJ2-1; tentative D call: TRBD2 (6 bases). The V end lost 3 bases, the J end lost 2 bases, and 9 bases lay between the germline ends. Germline V lookup: CDR1 SGDLS, CDR2 YYNGEE. This CDR3 region has 14 residues. DNA for the CDR3: TGTGCCAGCAGCGGTGGAGGGACCTACAATGAGCAGTTCTTC. The encoded protein is CASSGGGTYNEQFF.